The 16 T cell receptor beta chains below come from one sample, sequenced in a study of early T cells in non-severe SARS-CoV-2 infection. TCRdb passed the 5' RACE reads through MiXCR, listing each CDR3 protein once. Here the sample spans 55,000 to 70,000 distinct CDR3 sequences, 12% being singletons. What was sequenced was whole blood. All receptors come from an adult who was a healthcare worker with PCR-confirmed SARS-CoV-2 infection or an uninfected control (not recorded which).

The CDR3 DNA sequence: TGCGCCAGCCGCCCAACGGGGGGAGACAGGGCCTATGGCTACACCTTC. The encoded protein is CASRPTGGDRAYGYTF. The rearrangement joins TRBV10-2 to TRBJ1-2; 7 bases match TRBD1. The CDR3 runs 16 residues. J was trimmed by 4 bases and V by 8 bases; bases with no gene match: 16. The germline gives CDR1 WSHSY, CDR2 SAAADI.

V gene TRBV7-9 combines with J gene TRBJ2-7; D possibly corresponds to TRBD1 (6 bases). This CDR3 comprises 16 residues. Germline V gives CDR1 SEHNR, CDR2 FQNEAQ (reference sequence). V was cut by 1 base and J by 0 bases, with 13 bases left in between. The CDR3 sequence: CASSLEGVLPSYEQYF. Written as DNA, the CDR3 is TGTGCCAGCAGCTTAGAGGGGGTTCTACCCTCCTACGAGCAGTACTTC.

This clonotype was observed many times. V gene TRBV10-1 combines with J gene TRBJ1-1; the D is unclear. The CDR3 has 15 amino acids. V lost 0 bases, J lost 4 bases, and 12 bases lay in between. Germline V lookup: CDR1 WNHNN, CDR2 SYGVQD (reference sequence). This CDR3 is CASSESTNSGTEAFF. CDR3 in DNA: TGCGCCAGCAGTGAGTCAACCAACTCCGGCACTGAAGCTTTCTTT.

The gene calls are TRBV4-3 and TRBJ2-3, with 10 bases aligning to TRBD2. This CDR3 is 16 amino acids long. Losses at the gene ends were 3 bases for V and 2 bases for J; bases not matched to a gene: 5. The V gene's germline CDR1 is LGHNA and CDR2 YSLEER. CDR3 residues: CASSQVAGGPTDTQYF. Written as DNA, the CDR3 is TGCGCCAGCAGCCAGGTAGCGGGGGGCCCCACAGATACGCAGTATTTT.

In this sample, this clonotype turned up a few times. The V call is TRBV14, the J call TRBJ2-1; 9 nucleotides line up with TRBD2. The trim removed 0 bases at V and 2 bases at J, leaving 2 bases unmatched. The CDR3 is made up of 16 amino acids. The germline V gene encodes CDR1 SGHDN and CDR2 FVKESK. In DNA form, the CDR3 reads TGTGCCAGCAGCCAAGATCGCGGGGGGGCCTACAATGAGCAGTTCTTC. It codes for CASSQDRGGAYNEQFF.

In this sample, this clonotype turned up many times. This chain links TRBV7-6 with TRBJ1-2; D may be TRBD1 (5 bases). Trimming took off 6 bases at V and 5 bases at J, with 25 bases between the two ends. The germline V gene has CDR1 SGHVS and CDR2 FNYEAQ. The CDR3 contains 17 residues. The CDR3 loop reads CASRGEAGREDPYGYTF. CDR3 coding DNA: TGTGCCAGCAGGGGGGAAGCCGGGCGCGAAGACCCGTATGGCTACACCTTC.

This clonotype appeared many times. The J gene is TRBJ2-1, the V gene TRBV6-2 or TRBV6-3; 11 nucleotides agree with TRBD2. Germline V gene lookup returns CDR1 MNHEY and CDR2 SVGEGT. Trimming at V came to 6 bases and at J to 6 bases, leaving 7 bases not matched to a gene. This CDR3 is built from 15 residues. CDR3 loop: CASSKLAGAPNEQFF. The CDR3, as DNA: TGTGCCAGCAGCAAACTAGCGGGGGCCCCCAATGAGCAGTTCTTC.

Of note for this clonotype: One base away lies a much larger clone, so this may be a sequencing read error. The rearrangement links TRBV18 to TRBJ2-7; 7 bases fit TRBD1. The CDR3 length is 16 residues. Germline V lookup: CDR1 KGHSH, CDR2 LQKENI. The CDR3 DNA is TGTGGCAGCTCACGCGAACCAGGGGGAAGCTCCTACGAGCAGTACTTC. Translation: CGSSREPGGSSYEQYF.

A note on this clonotype: Possible read error: a much larger clone is one base away. The genes are TRBV18 and TRBJ1-4; D is possibly TRBD1 (6 bases). The CDR3 consists of 13 residues. Germline-derived CDR1 and CDR2 are KGHSH and LQKENI. For the CDR3, the DNA is TGTCCCAGCTCACGAGGGGGAGATGAAAAACTGTTTTTT. It is translated as CPSSRGGDEKLFF.

The V call is TRBV20-1, the J call TRBJ2-7; D uncertain. This CDR3 region has 11 residues. CDR1 is DFQATT and CDR2 is SNEGSKA in the germline V gene (reference sequence). The V end was cut by 5 bases, the J end by 1 base, with 6 bases between. The CDR3 DNA sequence: TGCAGTGCTCTAGGGTCCTACGAGCAGTACTTC. Translating gives CSALGSYEQYF.

This clonotype has only a few counts. The chain employs TRBV29-1 and TRBJ1-1; TRBD1 agrees at 11 bases. The CDR3 is 14 residues long. The J segment lost 6 bases and the V segment lost 7 bases, leaving 10 bases of the junction unmatched. CDR1 is SQVTM, CDR2 ANQGSEA, per germline. The CDR3 protein is CSGRTGTGGSEAFF. DNA for the CDR3: TGCAGCGGAAGGACCGGGACAGGGGGGTCTGAAGCTTTCTTT.

The chain uses TRBV4-3 and TRBJ1-1; 9 positions agree with TRBD1. Germline V CDR1 and CDR2: LGHNA, YSLEER. The CDR3 consists of 15 residues. V was clipped by 3 bases and J by 3 bases; unmatched bases: 5. CDR3 in amino acids: CASSQDRGDYTEAFF. CDR3 coding DNA: TGCGCCAGCAGCCAGGACAGGGGAGACTACACTGAAGCTTTCTTT.

The J gene is TRBJ2-3, the V gene TRBV28; 12 nucleotides agree with TRBD2. Looked up from germline, CDR1 is MDHEN and CDR2 is SYDVKM. The length of the CDR3 is 18 residues. The J segment lost 2 bases and the V segment lost 2 bases, leaving 8 bases of the junction unmatched. The CDR3 sequence: CASSLPSRLAGVTDTQYF. The DNA for the CDR3 is TGTGCCAGCAGTTTACCTTCCCGACTAGCGGGGGTCACAGATACGCAGTATTTT.

J is TRBJ1-5 and V is TRBV12-3 or TRBV12-4, with D uncertain. Trimming removed 5 bases from V and 3 bases from J, with 11 bases in between. The CDR3 totals 14 residues. The chain's CDR3 is CASSPVDPNQPQHF. DNA of the CDR3: TGTGCCAGCAGTCCAGTAGACCCCAATCAGCCCCAGCATTTT.

This clonotype has ten or more counts. The chain joins TRBV12-3 or TRBV12-4 to TRBJ1-1; 7 bases map to TRBD1. With 3 bases clipped from V and 6 bases from J, the junction kept 7 bases outside the gene matches. The length of the CDR3 is 14 residues. CDR3 sequence: CASSFRGERAEAFF. As DNA, the CDR3 is TGTGCCAGCAGTTTCAGGGGGGAAAGGGCTGAAGCTTTCTTT.

The genes are TRBV7-8 and TRBJ2-1; D gene ambiguous. The CDR3 has 13 amino acids. In germline, CDR1 is SGHVS, CDR2 FQNEAQ. V gave up 1 base and J gave up 4 bases, with 5 bases separating them. In DNA form, the CDR3 reads TGTGCCAGCAGCTTAGAGGAGTACAATGAGCAGTTCTTC. Encoded protein: CASSLEEYNEQFF.